The 2 T cell receptor beta chains listed next were all sequenced from one sample in a study of response to subunit inactivated influenza vaccine. TCRdb recomputed calls from the RT-PCR reads with MiXCR, one row per CDR3 protein. The data show about 540,000 distinct CDR3 sequences, roughly a quarter seen once. These data also formed part of another study, on T cells expressing NK-cell markers. That source notes: The authors made TCR beta cDNA libraries by 5'RACE template switching. This switching added a universal primer site and UMIs.

This specimen consisted of CD4+ T cells sorted from PBMCs, obtained less than 13 days after vaccination. These receptors all come from a man between 45 and 60 years old who received an inactivated influenza vaccine.

The sample holds a few counts of this clonotype. This chain links TRBV30 with TRBJ2-3; 7 nucleotides align to TRBD1. CDR3 length: 14 amino acids. The V and J ends lost 7 bases and 4 bases, in that order; junction bases with no gene match: 11. The V gene's germline CDR1 is GTSNPN and CDR2 SVGIG (reference sequence). CDR3 amino acids: CASRQGYGPDTQYF. The CDR3 nucleotides are TGTGCCTCCCGACAGGGTTATGGCCCAGATACGCAGTATTTT.

This clonotype was recorded many times. The chain is built from TRBV6-1 and TRBJ2-1; 7 positions agree with TRBD1. Germline V lookup: CDR1 MNHNS, CDR2 SASEGT. V shed 6 bases, J shed 0 bases, and the junction held 5 bases outside the gene matches. This CDR3 comprises 15 residues. The CDR3 DNA sequence: TGTGCCAGCAGCCCGGACAGGAGCTCCTACAATGAGCAGTTCTTC. Encoded protein: CASSPDRSSYNEQFF.